The T cell receptor beta chain under discussion was sequenced for a study of T cells in Graves' hyperthyroidism and ophthalmopathy. Broader study findings: Blood also held most thyroid clonotypes expanded beyond 0.001.

RNA transcripts yielded amplified TCR beta CDR3 regions. TCR CDR3 regions were first amplified by RT-PCR with HTBI primers. Using its own MiXCR run on the multiplex PCR reads, TCRdb lists one record per CDR3 protein. The sample gives approximately 610,000 distinct CDR3 sequences, about 15% of which show up once; around 4.5% is in the top ten. Germline V CDR1 and CDR2: DFQATT, SNEGSKA (reference sequence). The CDR3 sequence is 14 residues long. Trimming cost V 5 bases and J 0 bases, with 11 bases left between them. This clonotype was found once. The antigen is unknown. Enrolled ophthalmopathy patients presented with a Clinical Activity Score of at least 3, a NOSPECS grade of at least 4, and disease duration under 3 months. Exclusion criteria comprised uncontrolled infection, other autoimmune disease, pregnancy or lactation.

This chain connects TRBV20-1 to TRBJ1-5; unclear D gene. This clonotype was obtained from a woman aged 40 to 50 with Graves' ophthalmopathy. Sequenced: blood. The CDR3 sequence: CSALTPNSNQPQHF. Here the CDR3 DNA reads TGCAGTGCTTTGACACCTAATAGCAATCAGCCCCAGCATTTT.